This T cell receptor (beta chain) comes out of a study of Ad26.COV2.S vaccination and SARS-CoV-2 variants. The assay was immunoSEQ multiplex PCR, and TCRdb's table has in-frame clones only and misses some. Among around 310,000 clones listed, roughly 90% were seen once. The CDR3 consists of 15 residues. The ends were cut back, 4 bases at V and 8 bases at J, with 18 bases in the middle. Germline V CDR1 and CDR2: SEHNR, FQNEAQ (reference sequence). As for treatment: roughly 19 received Ad26.COV2.S at low or high dose, single or two shots; roughly 5 received placebo; per-sample allocation not given. Sampling was performed 63 days after the first vaccine or placebo injection.

The specimen comprised peripheral blood, sampled in a trial of Ad26.COV2.S vaccine versus placebo. This chain links TRBV7-9 with TRBJ2-1; D is ambiguous. The origin of this receptor is a person aged 18 to 65 who received the Ad26.COV2.S COVID-19 vaccine or a placebo. The CDR3: CASSSAEEMIYEQFF. The CDR3 nucleotides read TGTGCCAGCAGCTCCGCTGAGGAAATGATCTATGAGCAGTTCTTC.